There are many counts of the clone carrying this T cell receptor beta chain. Trimming stripped 6 bases from V and 4 bases from J, with 12 bases between. From germline, CDR1 is ENHRY and CDR2 SYGVKD. The CDR3 runs to 13 residues. This sample stems from a study of T cells in Graves' hyperthyroidism and ophthalmopathy. TCR beta CDR3 regions were amplified from RNA. An initial round of RT-PCR targeting the TCR CDR3 relied on the HTBI primer set. TCRdb passed the multiplex PCR reads through MiXCR, listing each CDR3 protein once. This table holds about 690,000 distinct CDR3 sequences, approximately 15% found once.

The TCR was taken from a man over 45 with Graves' hyperthyroidism. Sequences were obtained from blood. The chain links TRBV10-3 to TRBJ1-2; a weak D match, TRBD1 (6 bases). The CDR3 sequence: CAISDGGPYGYTF. The CDR3 DNA reads TGTGCCATCAGCGACGGGGGCCCCTATGGCTACACCTTC.